The present T cell receptor beta chain was sequenced within a study of blood T cell repertoires in COVID-19. Sequenced by immunoSEQ multiplex PCR; TCRdb stores in-frame clones only, minus some. The data show approximately 90,000 clones, with 80% to 90% seen just once and 6% to 9.5% held by the top ten. This CDR3 comprises 16 residues. Trimming removed 2 bases from V and 0 bases from J, with 8 bases in between. Germline CDR1 SGHAT, CDR2 FQNNGV. The specimen sequenced was peripheral blood. The sequence derives from a human donor with acute or convalescent COVID-19. The donor label of this sample is uncertain. The chain has TRBV11-2 and TRBJ1-6; D not resolved. This CDR3 is CASSLLTGSYNSPLHF. The CDR3 nucleotides are TGTGCCAGCAGCTTACTAACGGGCTCCTATAATTCACCCCTCCACTTT.